The text below deals with one T cell receptor (beta chain). Antigen: not known. V was clipped by 7 bases and J by 3 bases, with 13 bases between them. Per the germline V gene, CDR1 is SGHRS and CDR2 is YFSETQ. This CDR3 spans 14 amino acids. This sample was taken from a study of T cell responses to AZD1222 COVID-19 vaccine. Whether given at about 4 or about 12 weeks, second doses were pooled. Findings and caveats of the study: Repertoire sampling was restricted to post-peak T cell response timepoints. White British donors predominated, females outnumbered males, and clonal diversity was possibly underestimated.

Assay: immunoSEQ multiplex PCR; the TCRdb copy retains only in-frame clones and omits some. The sample yields 70,000 to 95,000 clones, 90% to 95% seen once. This clonotype was obtained from an adult who received the AZD1222 COVID-19 vaccine. The sample consisted of peripheral blood, taken 28 days after the second AZD1222 dose. The genes are TRBV5-1 and TRBJ2-2; TRBD2 is a possible D gene (6 bases). The CDR3 here is CASSGASDTGELFF. In DNA, the CDR3 is TGCGCCAGCTCCGGGGCTAGCGACACCGGGGAGCTGTTTTTT.